Sequencing of this TCR beta chain was carried out in a study of blood T cells in healthy people across ages. Study results and limitations: Higher diversity, along with more naive CD4+ cells, distinguished long-lived donors from aged donors.

The authors ran a second PCR of about 7 to 11 cycles using a sample-barcoded 5' primer and a J-beta primer mix. TCRdb called the 5' RACE reads again in MiXCR, with one record for every CDR3 protein. Of 1 million or so distinct CDR3 sequences listed, under 30% were seen once; the top ten hold 0.65% to 0.75%. Notes on this clonotype: What it binds is unknown.

Germline lookup yields CDR1 MNHEY and CDR2 SMNVEV (reference sequence). CDR3 length: 14 amino acids. These data also featured in a second study, about T cells of mothers and their children. That work adds: Over five children and their three healthy Caucasian mothers were the donors.

This chain joins TRBV27 and TRBJ2-1; TRBD2 might be the D (9 bases). The J call is doubtful: the DNA matches TRBJ2-5 better. Sample: blood. The TCR comes from a girl aged 2 to 9 in good health. CDR3 DNA: TGTGCCAGCAGTGGACAGGGTGCGGGAGGGGCCCAGTACTTC. Its protein is CASSGQGAGGAQYF.